This T cell receptor (beta chain) was sequenced for a study of blood T cell repertoires in COVID-19. The overall study: Samples taken during acute and convalescent COVID-19 were collected in the United States, Italy and Spain. Sample material is recorded as cDNA or gDNA derived from T cells, B-cell-depleted T cells, or PBMCs.

Germline CDR1 SQVTM, CDR2 ANQGSEA. With 6 bases removed from V and 6 bases from J, the gap between germline ends came to 18 bases. The CDR3 is 13 amino acids. In the source study's methods: Estimated nucleated cell counts came from reference gene primer amplification. TCRdb's copy holds only in-frame clones and misses some; the assay was immunoSEQ multiplex PCR. V, J and clone size were drawn from that table, and D and trimming were deduced from the DNA. In the table there are hundreds of thousands of clones, roughly 80% of which are singletons. Sequencing was carried out using peripheral blood. This receptor was obtained from a woman older than 75 with acute or convalescent COVID-19. The gene calls are TRBV29-1 and TRBJ2-7; D perhaps matches TRBD1 (6 bases). The DNA for the CDR3 is TGCAGCGTCATACAGGGATCTGAGGGCGAGCAGTACTTC. It encodes CSVIQGSEGEQYF.